A single sample is the source of the 21 T cell receptor beta chains below, sequenced in a study of cytomegalovirus exposure and HLA in healthy donors. PCR primers comprised 60 Vbeta and 13 Jbeta primers. TCRdb's table, derived via immunoSEQ multiplex PCR, lists solely in-frame clones and lacks some. The table lists around 78,000 clones, 65% to 80% of them singletons. Material: PBMCs. Every receptor here comes from a middle-aged woman in good health and CMV-seropositive.

This sequence joins TRBV19 and TRBJ1-6; 7 bases align to TRBD1. V was clipped by 3 bases and J by 5 bases; unmatched bases: 1. Germline V gene sequence: CDR1 LNHDA, CDR2 SQIVND (reference sequence). The CDR3 runs 14 residues. CDR3 DNA: TGTGCCAGTAGTATTGGGACAGATAATTCACCCCTCCACTTT. Translation gives CASSIGTDNSPLHF.

With respect to this clone: One end of the junction fails to match germline, which may point to a read error. The chain links TRBV6-5 to TRBJ1-1, with TRBD1 as a possible D gene (5 bases). Germline loops: CDR1 MNHEY, CDR2 SVGAGI. The CDR3 is made up of 13 amino acids. This CDR3 reads CASSPTANPEAFF. The CDR3 DNA reads as TGTGCCAGCAGCCCGACAGCGAACCCTGAAGCTTTCTTT.

The gene calls are TRBV6-4 and TRBJ2-2; weak D call: TRBD1 (6 bases). Trimming stripped 3 bases from V and 4 bases from J, with 6 bases between. The CDR3 covers 13 residues. Germline loops: CDR1 MRHNA, CDR2 SNTAGT. The CDR3 reads CASSETGTGELFF. CDR3 in DNA: TGTGCCAGCAGTGAGACAGGCACCGGGGAGCTGTTTTTT.

This sequence joins TRBV6-5 and TRBJ1-2; TRBD1 matches at 7 bases. Per the germline V gene, CDR1 is MNHEY and CDR2 is SVGAGI. The CDR3 is 14 residues long. V lost 2 bases to trimming and J lost 8 bases; unmatched junction nucleotides: 8. In DNA form, the CDR3 reads TGTGCCAGCAGTTACGGGGACAGAAAGTACGGCTACACCTTC. Protein product: CASSYGDRKYGYTF.

This clone was observed a handful of times. This sequence joins TRBV2 and TRBJ1-2; tentative D call: TRBD1 (5 bases). With 4 bases removed from V and 3 bases from J, the gap between germline ends came to 15 bases. The CDR3 contains 15 residues. Germline CDR1 and CDR2: SNHLY and FYNNEI. CDR3 sequence: CASSGGGGGYYGYTF. Here the CDR3 DNA reads TGTGCCAGCAGTGGGGGGGGAGGCGGTTACTATGGCTACACCTTC.

The J gene is TRBJ1-1, the V gene TRBV6-6; 9 bases are shared with TRBD1. Looked up from germline, CDR1 is MNHNY and CDR2 is SVGAGI (reference sequence). The CDR3 has 14 residues. Germline trimming cut 7 bases from V and 6 bases from J; bases unmatched to any gene: 9. CDR3 nucleotide sequence: TGTGCCAGCACCGAAGGACAGGGGCTCCCTGAAGCTTTCTTT. It is translated as CASTEGQGLPEAFF.

This chain links TRBV19 with TRBJ1-1; TRBD1 is a possible D gene (6 bases). The CDR3 sequence is 13 residues long. Germline loops: CDR1 LNHDA, CDR2 SQIVND (reference sequence). Trimming shortened V by 10 bases and J by 4 bases, and 16 bases separated the two germline ends. This CDR3 is CATAWGQGTEAFF. CDR3 sequence (DNA): TGTGCCACCGCATGGGGGCAAGGCACTGAAGCTTTCTTT.

The gene calls are TRBV5-6 and TRBJ1-2; 9 nucleotides line up with TRBD1. J was trimmed by 7 bases and V by 4 bases; bases with no gene match: 8. Germline V gives CDR1 SGHDT, CDR2 YYEEEE. The CDR3 has 14 residues. This CDR3 reads CASSLTQGAGGYTF. CDR3 DNA sequence: TGTGCCAGCAGCCTCACACAGGGGGCCGGTGGCTACACCTTC.

This clone was counted a few times. The V and J genes are TRBV11-1 and TRBJ2-3, with TRBD2 matching over 7 bases. CDR1 is SGHAT and CDR2 is FQDESV in the germline V gene (reference sequence). CDR3 length equals 12 residues. Trimming took 5 bases from V and 8 from J; bases not matched to a gene: 4. The CDR3 is CASSKQRGTQYF. The CDR3 coding sequence is TGTGCCAGCAGCAAGCAGCGGGGTACGCAGTATTTT.

This clone was observed a few times. The chain joins TRBV7-8 to TRBJ1-1; 8 bases map to TRBD1. The CDR3 is 15 residues long. In germline, CDR1 is SGHVS, CDR2 FQNEAQ. V gave up 4 bases and J gave up 0 bases; unmatched junction bases: 4. For the CDR3, the DNA is TGTGCCAGCAGCTCTGGACAGGGATTGAACACTGAAGCTTTCTTT. It codes for CASSSGQGLNTEAFF.

This sequence joins TRBV20-1 and TRBJ2-3; TRBD1 might be the D (6 bases). This CDR3 comprises 11 residues. CDR1 is DFQATT, CDR2 SNEGSKA, per germline (reference sequence). V lost 4 bases and J lost 4, with 6 bases in between. This CDR3 reads CSANRADTQYF. The CDR3 DNA follows: TGCAGTGCTAACAGGGCAGATACGCAGTATTTT.

The chain joins TRBV10-3 to TRBJ1-1; 8 bases are shared with TRBD1. V was pared by 0 bases and J by 1 base, with 4 bases of the junction left unmatched. The CDR3 has 16 residues. Germline-derived CDR1 and CDR2 are ENHRY and SYGVKD. The CDR3 is CAISESQGAPNTEAFF. DNA for the CDR3: TGTGCCATCAGTGAGTCTCAGGGGGCGCCGAACACTGAAGCTTTCTTT.

The V call is TRBV29-1, the J call TRBJ1-2; D is undetermined. Per the germline V gene, CDR1 is SQVTM and CDR2 is ANQGSEA. Trimming pared 4 bases from V and 2 bases from J, leaving 11 bases between. This CDR3 has 13 amino acids. The CDR3 protein is CSVARDINYGYTF. The CDR3 DNA follows: TGCAGCGTTGCCAGAGACATAAACTATGGCTACACCTTC.

This rearrangement joins TRBV9 to TRBJ1-1; 7 nucleotides match TRBD1. Germline assignment: CDR1 SGDLS and CDR2 YYNGEE. The CDR3 covers 14 residues. Germline trimming cut 3 bases from V and 2 bases from J; bases unmatched to any gene: 4. CDR3 in DNA: TGTGCCAGCAGCGCGGGGACAGACAACACTGAAGCTTTCTTT. Encoded protein: CASSAGTDNTEAFF. Looking up the rest from reference TRBV9 and TRBJ1-1 gives the full variable domain: DSGVTQTPKHLITATGQRVTLRCSPRSGDLSVYWYQQSLDQGLQFLIQYYNGEERAKGNILERFSAQQFPDLHSELNLSSLELGDSALYFCASSAGTDNTEAFFGQGTRLTVV.

The gene calls are TRBV27 and TRBJ1-1; tentative D call: TRBD1 (6 bases). V lost 4 bases and J lost 2, with 17 bases in between. This CDR3 has 16 amino acids. CDR1 is MNHEY and CDR2 is SMNVEV in the germline V gene (reference sequence). The CDR3 protein is CASSSDRTPLNTEAFF. The CDR3 nucleotides read TGTGCCAGCAGTTCAGACAGGACCCCCCTCAACACTGAAGCTTTCTTT.

The sample holds one count of this clone. The chain uses TRBV28 and TRBJ1-1; D is undetermined. V was pared by 5 bases and J by 1 base, with 14 bases between. CDR3 length: 15 residues. Germline lookup yields CDR1 MDHEN and CDR2 SYDVKM. CDR3 region: CASSARGLGNTEAFF. CDR3 DNA sequence: TGTGCCAGCAGTGCCCGCGGACTGGGGAACACTGAAGCTTTCTTT.

The chain carries TRBV27 and TRBJ1-2, with 8 nucleotides matching TRBD1. Germline assignment: CDR1 MNHEY and CDR2 SMNVEV (reference sequence). V dropped 6 bases and J dropped 4; count of bases not matched to a gene: 10. The CDR3 covers 15 residues. CDR3 region: CASRRQGNDLYGYTF. As DNA, the CDR3 is TGTGCCAGCAGAAGACAGGGGAACGACCTCTATGGCTACACCTTC.

The chain has TRBV21-1 and TRBJ2-7; the table's D call TRBD2 went unverified against the DNA. TRBV21-1 is a pseudogene locus. CDR3 size: 17 residues. In DNA, the CDR3 is TGTGCCAGCAACTTCGGGACTAGCGGGAGATCTTCCTACGAGCAGTACTTC. This sequence encodes CASNFGTSGRSSYEQYF.

V gene TRBV9 combines with J gene TRBJ2-3, with a tentative D call TRBD2 (6 bases). The germline gives CDR1 SGDLS, CDR2 YYNGEE. V was trimmed by 0 bases and J by 5 bases, leaving 13 bases between them. CDR3 length equals 15 residues. CDR3 loop: CASSVEVWGEDTQYF. The CDR3 nucleotides are TGTGCCAGCAGCGTAGAAGTGTGGGGGGAAGATACGCAGTATTTT.

The chain has TRBV15 and TRBJ2-7; 9 bases match TRBD2. This CDR3 is built from 12 residues. Trimming took 9 bases from V and 2 from J; bases not matched to a gene: 2. The V gene's germline CDR1 is LNHNV and CDR2 YYDKDF (reference sequence). The CDR3 here is CATSGGTYEQYF. DNA of the CDR3: TGTGCCACGAGCGGGGGGACCTACGAGCAGTACTTC. Using reference TRBV15 and TRBJ2-7 for the parts outside the CDR3, the full variable domain is DAMVIQNPRYQVTQFGKPVTLSCSQTLNHNVMYWYQQKSSQAPKLLFHYYDKDFNNEADTPDNFQSRRPNTSFCFLDIRSPGLGDTAMYLCATSGGTYEQYFGPGTRLTVT.

The rearrangement links TRBV30 to TRBJ1-4; unclear D gene. The CDR3 runs 13 residues. Trimming removed 0 bases at V and 7 bases at J, with 9 bases between. Germline V gene sequence: CDR1 GTSNPN, CDR2 SVGIG (reference sequence). CDR3 in DNA: TGTGCCTGGAGTGTCCTAGTAGGTGAAAAACTGTTTTTT. It codes for CAWSVLVGEKLFF.